These T cell receptor beta chains were read from a single sample in a study of cytomegalovirus exposure and HLA in healthy donors. The assay was immunoSEQ multiplex PCR, and TCRdb's table has in-frame clones only and misses some. In the table there are fewer than 250,000 clones, 74% of which are singletons. Sequencing used PBMCs. The receptor set was obtained from a woman aged 30 to 39 in good health and CMV-seropositive. CDR3s include the opening cysteine and the closing phenylalanine or tryptophan. A D gene is named only where the DNA matches it firmly. Expanded clones are given a class, and other clones once, few, many or no size at all.

CDR3 protein	CDR3 DNA	V gene	J gene	clone size	D gene
CASGETSAGADTQYF	TGTGCCAGCGGGGAGACTAGCGCAGGGGCAGATACGCAGTATTTT	TRBV28	TRBJ2-3	-	TRBD2
CASSSTRLAGGNNEQFF	TGTGCCAGCAGCTCAACGCGTCTAGCGGGAGGAAACAATGAGCAGTTCTTC	TRBV7-2	TRBJ2-1	-	TRBD2
CASSQAQGRREDTQYF	TGTGCCAGCAGCCAAGCCCAGGGGCGCAGAGAAGATACGCAGTATTTT	TRBV16	TRBJ2-3	-	-
CASVAGGNTGELFF	TGCGCCAGTGTAGCGGGAGGGAACACCGGGGAGCTGTTTTTT	TRBV10-2	TRBJ2-2	-	TRBD2
CASSPTRDHEQYF	TGCGCCAGCAGCCCCACCAGGGATCACGAGCAGTACTTC	TRBV5-1	TRBJ2-7	-	-
CASSLAGGSGAEQFF	TGTGCCAGCAGCTTAGCGGGAGGAAGTGGGGCTGAGCAGTTCTTC	TRBV6-5	TRBJ2-1	-	TRBD2
CASRPTMNTEAFF	TGTGCCAGCAGGCCTACTATGAACACTGAAGCTTTCTTT	TRBV2	TRBJ1-1	-	-
CASSTGGGGTDTQYF	TGTGCCAGTAGTACAGGGGGCGGTGGCACAGATACGCAGTATTTT	TRBV19	TRBJ2-3	once	TRBD1
CASSIVWGKSNEQFF	TGTGCCAGTAGTATAGTTTGGGGCAAGAGCAATGAGCAGTTCTTC	TRBV19	TRBJ2-1	-	-
CASSLGSSGRTSYEQYF	TGTGCCAGCAGTTTGGGCTCTAGCGGGAGGACCTCCTACGAGCAGTACTTC	TRBV27	TRBJ2-7	-	TRBD2
CASSRGSGSGELFF	TGCGCCAGCAGCAGGGGTTCTGGGTCCGGGGAGCTGTTTTTT	TRBV4-1	TRBJ2-2	once	-
CATGDRGTDTQYF	TGTGCCACCGGGGACAGAGGCACAGATACGCAGTATTTT	TRBV2	TRBJ2-3	-	TRBD1
CASRAWDTQYF	TGTGCCAGCAGAGCGTGGGATACGCAGTATTTT	TRBV9	TRBJ2-3	few	-
CASSSGTSADEQYF	TGTGCCAGCAGCTCCGGGACTAGCGCCGACGAGCAGTACTTC	TRBV6-5	TRBJ2-7	-	TRBD2
CASSPGGTGHEKLFF	TGTGCCAGCAGTCCGGGAGGGACAGGGCATGAAAAACTGTTTTTT	TRBV6-4	TRBJ1-4	-	TRBD1
CASSQVGAGGDNEKLFF	TGCGCCAGCAGTCAGGTCGGGGCTGGGGGCGATAATGAAAAACTGTTTTTT	TRBV4-1	TRBJ1-4	-	-
CASGEGLAGGYEQYF	TGTGCCAGCGGCGAGGGACTAGCGGGGGGCTACGAGCAGTACTTC	TRBV5-4	TRBJ2-7	-	TRBD2
CASSLGGLAGLSYEQYF	TGTGCCAGCAGCTTGGGGGGGCTAGCGGGCTTATCCTACGAGCAGTACTTC	TRBV5-4	TRBJ2-7	-	TRBD2
CAGSLGVHTEAFF	TGTGCCGGCAGCTTGGGCGTACACACTGAAGCTTTCTTT	TRBV5-6	TRBJ1-1	-	-
CASSEDRGRWGSEAFF	TGTGCCAGCAGCGAGGACAGGGGGCGCTGGGGTTCTGAAGCTTTCTTT	TRBV2	TRBJ1-1	-	TRBD1
CAITEGPSGLTDTQYF	TGTGCCATCACCGAGGGTCCTAGCGGGCTGACAGATACGCAGTATTTT	TRBV10-3	TRBJ2-3	-	TRBD2
CASSQVMTDQETQYF	TGTGCCAGCAGCCAAGTGATGACAGACCAAGAGACCCAGTACTTC	TRBV14	TRBJ2-5	few	-
CASSLDRGVTDTQYF	TGTGCCAGCAGCTTAGACAGGGGTGTTACAGATACGCAGTATTTT	TRBV7-2	TRBJ2-3	few	TRBD1
CATSITSAYSNEQFF	TGTGCCACCAGCATAACTAGCGCCTATTCAAATGAGCAGTTCTTC	TRBV15	TRBJ2-1	-	TRBD2
CASSGSGGGYGYTF	TGTGCCAGCAGCGGCAGCGGGGGTGGCTATGGCTACACCTTC	TRBV11-2	TRBJ1-2	-	-
CSSSLPTGDYEQYF	TGTTCCAGCAGCTTACCGACAGGGGACTACGAGCAGTACTTC	TRBV7-9	TRBJ2-7	-	TRBD1
CASGGLDRPDGTDTQYF	TGTGCCAGTGGCGGACTAGACAGGCCCGATGGCACAGATACGCAGTATTTT	TRBV2	TRBJ2-3	-	-
CASSFPGLDYGYTF	TGTGCCAGCAGTTTCCCCGGGTTGGACTATGGCTACACCTTC	TRBV28	TRBJ1-2	-	-
CSVVRFTGGNEQFF	TGCAGCGTTGTCCGGTTTACGGGGGGCAATGAGCAGTTCTTC	TRBV29-1	TRBJ2-1	-	TRBD2
CASSSTGVNTEAFF	TGTGCCAGCAGCTCTACAGGGGTTAACACTGAAGCTTTCTTT	TRBV5-4	TRBJ1-1	once	TRBD1
CASSPGLFSTDTQYF	TGTGCCAGCTCACCTGGCCTTTTTAGCACAGATACGCAGTATTTT	TRBV18	TRBJ2-3	-	-
CSVEAGYNEQFF	TGCAGCGTGGAGGCGGGGTACAATGAGCAGTTCTTC	TRBV29-1	TRBJ2-1	-	-
CASSQGGTDTQYF	TGTGCCAGTAGCCAGGGGGGCACAGATACGCAGTATTTT	TRBV19	TRBJ2-3	-	TRBD1
CASSPIEGFASNEAFF	TGTGCCAGCTCACCTATAGAGGGATTCGCCAGTAATGAAGCTTTCTTT	TRBV18	TRBJ1-1	-	-
CASNGDRATRSTDTQYF	TGTGCCAGCAACGGGGACAGGGCGACCCGTTCCACAGATACGCAGTATTTT	TRBV28	TRBJ2-3	-	TRBD1
CASSYRTGGSYEQYF	TGTGCCAGCAGTTACCGGACAGGGGGCTCCTACGAGCAGTACTTC	TRBV6-5	TRBJ2-7	-	TRBD1
CASSGGGEGYNEQFF	TGTGCCAGCAGTGGGGGGGGCGAAGGATACAATGAGCAGTTCTTC	TRBV6-1	TRBJ2-1	-	-
CASSEGTSYNEQFF	TGTGCCAGCAGTGAGGGCACTTCCTACAATGAGCAGTTCTTC	TRBV6-4	TRBJ2-1	-	-
CASSGGTGNTIYF	TGCGCCAGCAGCGGGGGGACTGGAAACACCATATATTTT	TRBV5-1	TRBJ1-3	-	-
CACVDRGYNYGYTF	TGTGCCTGCGTCGACAGGGGTTATAACTATGGCTACACCTTC	TRBV6-1	TRBJ1-2	few	TRBD1
CASTDGRGLEKLFF	TGTGCCAGCACCGACGGCAGGGGGCTTGAAAAACTGTTTTTT	TRBV6-5	TRBJ1-4	-	TRBD1
CASSSTTGGGRHEQFF	TGTGCCAGCAGCTCCACCACCGGGGGGGGAAGGCATGAGCAGTTCTTC	TRBV11-2	TRBJ2-1	-	TRBD2
CASSLETGHTGEQFF	TGTGCCAGCAGTTTGGAGACAGGGCATACGGGTGAGCAGTTCTTC	TRBV27	TRBJ2-1	-	TRBD1
CASSLEGAGEQFF	TGTGCCAGCAGCTTAGAAGGAGCGGGTGAGCAGTTCTTC	TRBV11-2	TRBJ2-1	-	-
CASSIKRPGGEWVEAFF	TGTGCCAGTAGTATAAAACGACCAGGAGGAGAATGGGTTGAAGCTTTCTTT	TRBV19	TRBJ1-1	-	-
CASSPSHRAPLAKNIQYF	TGTGCCAGCAGTCCTTCGCACAGGGCCCCCCTAGCCAAAAACATTCAGTACTTC	TRBV7-6	TRBJ2-4	-	-
CASSLSGWANTEAFF	TGTGCCAGCAGTTTGTCAGGGTGGGCGAACACTGAAGCTTTCTTT	TRBV27	TRBJ1-1	few	-
CASSYSYGMSTDTQYF	TGTGCCAGCAGTTACTCTTACGGGATGAGCACAGATACGCAGTATTTT	TRBV6-5	TRBJ2-3	-	-
CASSSYDTGYYSNQPQHF	TGTGCCAGCAGTTCCTACGACACAGGATACTATAGCAATCAGCCCCAGCATTTT	TRBV28	TRBJ1-5	few	-
CASSQQTGNYGYTF	TGCGCCAGCAGCCAACAAACAGGGAACTATGGCTACACCTTC	TRBV5-1	TRBJ1-2	once	-
CASSGGTGGYNEQFF	TGTGCCAGCAGTGGCGGGACAGGGGGCTACAATGAGCAGTTCTTC	TRBV6-1	TRBJ2-1	few	TRBD1
CASSFGQGTYEQYF	TGTGCCAGCAGTTTTGGACAGGGGACGTACGAGCAGTACTTC	TRBV27	TRBJ2-7	-	TRBD1
CASIGDRGNQPQHF	TGTGCCAGTATAGGAGACAGGGGCAATCAGCCCCAGCATTTT	TRBV19	TRBJ1-5	medium-sized	TRBD1
CSVTGVTETQYF	TGCAGCGTGACAGGGGTTACAGAGACCCAGTACTTC	TRBV29-1	TRBJ2-5	-	TRBD1